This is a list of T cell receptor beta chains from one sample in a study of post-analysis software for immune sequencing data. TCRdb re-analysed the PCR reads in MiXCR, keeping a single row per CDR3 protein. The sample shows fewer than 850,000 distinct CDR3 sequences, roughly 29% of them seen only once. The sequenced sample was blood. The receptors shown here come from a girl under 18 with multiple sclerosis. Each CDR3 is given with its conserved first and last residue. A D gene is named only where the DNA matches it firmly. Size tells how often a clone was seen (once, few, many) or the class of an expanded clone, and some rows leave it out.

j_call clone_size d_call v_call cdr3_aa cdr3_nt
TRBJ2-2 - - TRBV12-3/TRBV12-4 CASSRVLGFGELFF TGTGCCAGCAGTAGAGTACTAGGGTTCGGGGAGCTGTTTTTT
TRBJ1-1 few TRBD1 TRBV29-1 CSVVRGAEAFF TGCAGCGTTGTCAGGGGGGCTGAAGCTTTCTTT
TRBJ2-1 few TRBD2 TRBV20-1 CSARGGSYLDEQFF TGCAGTGCTAGAGGCGGGAGCTATTTGGATGAGCAGTTCTTC
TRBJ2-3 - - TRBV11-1 CASSLLAGISTDTQYF TGTGCCAGCAGCTTACTCGCGGGGATATCCACAGATACGCAGTATTTT
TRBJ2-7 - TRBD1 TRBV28 CASSQRARTGDGYEQYF TGTGCCAGCAGTCAACGGGCCCGGACAGGGGATGGATACGAGCAGTACTTC
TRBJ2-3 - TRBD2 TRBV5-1 CASSFLWVREITDTQYF TGCGCCAGCAGCTTTTTGTGGGTGCGGGAGATTACAGATACGCAGTATTTT
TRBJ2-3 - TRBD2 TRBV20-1 CSARDARLADTQYF TGCAGTGCTAGAGATGCCCGACTAGCGGATACGCAGTATTTT
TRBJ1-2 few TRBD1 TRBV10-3 CAISIQTGSIGYTF TGTGCCATCAGTATCCAGACAGGGTCTATTGGCTACACCTTC
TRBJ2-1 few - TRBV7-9 CASSSKGSEQFF TGTGCCAGCAGCTCTAAAGGGTCTGAGCAGTTCTTC
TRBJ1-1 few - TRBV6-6 CASSSGAYTEAFF TGTGCCAGCAGTAGCGGGGCTTACACTGAAGCTTTCTTT
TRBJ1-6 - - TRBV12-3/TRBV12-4 CASTAGTASSALHF TGTGCCAGCACCGCCGGGACGGCCTCGTCAGCCCTCCACTTT
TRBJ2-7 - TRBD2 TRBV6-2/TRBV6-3 CASSWGLAPISYEQYF TGTGCCAGCAGTTGGGGACTAGCTCCGATCTCCTACGAGCAGTACTTC
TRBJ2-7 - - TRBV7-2 CASNLRGESEQYF TGTGCCAGCAACCTGAGGGGGGAGAGCGAGCAGTACTTC
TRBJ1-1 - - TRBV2 CASRTGQMNTEAFF TGTGCCAGCAGGACGGGGCAAATGAACACTGAAGCTTTCTTT
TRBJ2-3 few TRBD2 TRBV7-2 CASSRKTSGGADTQYF TGTGCCAGCAGCCGAAAAACTAGCGGGGGCGCAGATACGCAGTATTTT
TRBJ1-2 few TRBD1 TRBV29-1 CSVAGTGGVYGYTF TGCAGCGTTGCCGGGACAGGGGGCGTCTATGGCTACACCTTC
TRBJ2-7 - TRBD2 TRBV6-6 CASSYRSSGRSGEQYF TGTGCCAGCAGTTACAGGTCTAGCGGGAGGAGTGGCGAGCAGTACTTC
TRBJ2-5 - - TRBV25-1 CASSEVQTQYF TGTGCCAGCAGTGAGGTCCAGACCCAGTACTTC
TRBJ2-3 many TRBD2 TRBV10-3 CAISESTSGGTDTQYF TGTGCCATCAGTGAGTCTACTAGCGGGGGCACAGATACGCAGTATTTT
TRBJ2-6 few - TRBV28 CASTCPSGANVLTF TGTGCCAGCACTTGCCCCTCTGGGGCCAACGTCCTGACTTTC
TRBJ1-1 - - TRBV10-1 CASSESAGLNTEAFF TGCGCCAGCAGTGAGTCGGCGGGCCTGAACACTGAAGCTTTCTTT
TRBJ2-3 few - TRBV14 CASSQAPGFRQYF TGTGCCAGCAGCCAAGCTCCAGGGTTTAGGCAGTATTTT
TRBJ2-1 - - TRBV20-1 CSASCDYSYNEQFF TGCAGTGCTAGTTGCGACTACTCCTACAATGAGCAGTTCTTC
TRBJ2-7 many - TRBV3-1 CASSDRTYEQYF TGTGCCAGCAGCGACAGAACCTACGAGCAGTACTTC
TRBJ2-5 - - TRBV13 CASSRGTSFPKTQYF TGTGCCAGCAGCCGCGGAACTAGCTTCCCCAAGACCCAGTACTTC
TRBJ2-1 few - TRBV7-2 CASSSRDSVNEQFF TGTGCCAGCAGCTCCCGGGACTCCGTTAATGAGCAGTTCTTC
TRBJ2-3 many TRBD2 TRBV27 CASSYGRASTDTQYF TGTGCCAGCAGTTACGGGAGGGCTAGCACAGATACGCAGTATTTT
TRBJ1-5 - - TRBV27 CASQSTEGVRPQHF TGTGCCAGTCAGTCAACAGAGGGGGTACGGCCCCAGCATTTT
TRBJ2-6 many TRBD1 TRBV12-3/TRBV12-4 CASTFFWGQGGTGANVLTF TGTGCCAGCACCTTCTTCTGGGGACAGGGGGGAACTGGGGCCAACGTCCTGACTTTC
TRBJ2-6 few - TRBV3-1 CASSQVNSGANVLTF TGTGCCAGCAGCCAGGTCAACTCTGGGGCCAACGTCCTGACTTTC
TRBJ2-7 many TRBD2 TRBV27 CASSSGLAGYEQYF TGTGCCAGCAGCTCCGGACTAGCGGGTTACGAGCAGTACTTC
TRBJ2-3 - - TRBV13 CASRDPRSADTQYF TGTGCCAGCAGAGACCCAAGGTCGGCAGATACGCAGTATTTT
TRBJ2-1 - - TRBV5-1 CASSLDSGRGDEQFF TGCGCCAGCAGCTTGGATTCCGGCAGGGGGGACGAGCAGTTCTTC
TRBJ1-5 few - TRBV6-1 CASSRGEDQPQHF TGTGCCAGCAGCCGAGGGGAAGATCAGCCCCAGCATTTT
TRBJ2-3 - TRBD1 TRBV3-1 CASSDRDRTQYF TGTGCCAGCAGTGACCGGGACAGGACGCAGTATTTT
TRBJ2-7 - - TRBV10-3 CAIRSLRAHEQYF TGTGCCATCAGAAGCCTCAGGGCCCACGAGCAGTACTTC
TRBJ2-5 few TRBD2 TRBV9 CASSGPGLAGVVWETQYF TGTGCCAGCAGCGGTCCGGGACTAGCGGGAGTGGTCTGGGAGACCCAGTACTTC
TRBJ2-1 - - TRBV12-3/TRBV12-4 CASRFTGAEQFF TGTGCCAGCCGATTCACCGGGGCTGAGCAGTTCTTC
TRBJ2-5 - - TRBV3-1 CASTQRTRKETQYF TGTGCCAGCACCCAGAGAACTAGAAAAGAGACCCAGTACTTC
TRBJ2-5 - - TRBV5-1 CASSFSERNQETQYF TGCGCCAGCAGCTTTAGCGAAAGGAACCAAGAGACCCAGTACTTC
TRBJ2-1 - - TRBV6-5 CASSYSDLTGSYNEQFF TGTGCCAGCAGTTACTCCGACCTAACCGGCTCCTACAATGAGCAGTTCTTC
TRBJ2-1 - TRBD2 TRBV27 CASMGVAGNEQFF TGTGCCAGTATGGGGGTAGCGGGAAATGAGCAGTTCTTC
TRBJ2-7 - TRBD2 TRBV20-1 CSTIAGDAYEQYF TGCAGCACAATAGCGGGGGACGCCTACGAGCAGTACTTC
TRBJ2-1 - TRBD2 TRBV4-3 CASSQEYSGTLDEQFF TGCGCCAGCAGCCAAGAGTATAGCGGGACATTGGATGAGCAGTTCTTC
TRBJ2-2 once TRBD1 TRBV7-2 CASSSGTGYNIANTGELFF TGTGCCAGCAGCTCCGGGACAGGGTATAACATAGCGAACACCGGGGAGCTGTTTTTT
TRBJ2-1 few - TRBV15 CATSREGALWQFF TGTGCCACCAGCAGAGAAGGTGCCCTGTGGCAGTTCTTC
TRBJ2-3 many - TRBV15 CATSRDPTDTQYF TGTGCCACCAGCAGAGACCCCACAGATACGCAGTATTTT
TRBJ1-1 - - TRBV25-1 CASSDRLLGSHEAFF TGTGCCAGCAGTGACCGACTACTCGGTTCCCATGAAGCTTTCTTT
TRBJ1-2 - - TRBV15 CANSREGQTTIGYTF TGTGCCAACAGCAGAGAAGGGCAGACTACTATAGGCTACACCTTC